This T cell receptor beta chain was documented in a study of spatial heterogeneity in lung cancer (dated by TCRdb to between 2019 and 2020). At the level of the whole study: Beta-chain transcripts were consistently detected in greater numbers than alpha-chain transcripts, which likely reflected higher beta-chain transcript abundance. In the raw uncorrected reads, each unique combination of TCR and UMI appeared more than ten times on average. In non-small cell lung cancer, the study made a quantitative comparison of TCR alpha and beta repertoires among multiple tumor regions, matched nontumor lung and blood. Nonsynonymous mutation counts, determined by whole-exome sequencing of tumor tissue, were related to features of the TCR repertoire. At surgery, both alpha and beta chains were TCR-sequenced in about 200 tumor regions, fewer than 85 matched nontumor lung samples and a few dozen PBMC samples. Findings and caveats that apply to the study as a whole: Ubiquitous expanded tumor TCRs were detected in blood more often at tumor resection than at routine follow-up. Confirming at a functional level the hypothesis that regional TCRs recognize regional mutations was considered to require additional single-cell paired TCR alpha and beta sequencing.

Notes on this clonotype: Its antigen is unknown. The sample holds no much larger clone one base away, and base qualities are not on file.

Taken with the paper, the label for time point translates to: sample taken at primary tumor resection. For TCR sequencing, whole RNA was extracted from tumor and nontumor lung tissue, or from cryopreserved PBMC samples, and no cell sorting was done. Donors were 65 to 85 patients with early-stage, untreated non-small cell lung cancer from the lung TRACERx cohort. A patient was chosen for TCR sequencing only when enough RNA was available from at least two tumor regions. Library preparation was by 5' RACE. The data were produced on a NextSeq 500. The TCR library protocol attached a unique molecular identifier to each TCR cDNA molecule to allow correction of PCR and sequencing errors. Under the source paper's analysis protocol: TCR identification, UMI-based error correction and CDR3 extraction were performed with Decombinator tools. Expanded TCRs were defined as those above a frequency of 2 per 1,000, corresponding to the top 1% of the tumor frequency distribution. Renyi diversity was computed with the R vegan package after each repertoire had been subsampled 100 times to 5,000 TCRs. CDR3 similarity networks were constructed using string-kernel similarity of amino acid triplets, with links drawn between CDR3s whose pairwise similarity was above 0.82. TCRdb cleaned the public reads at Q25 with fastp, built clones with MiXCR and kept in-frame beta chains. For every CDR3 protein sequence, its rows merge into one entry that carries the most common genes and DNA. What appears here as the V and J calls and clone size reflects TCRdb's work, not the paper's. The sample table shows tens of thousands of distinct CDR3 sequences, and approximately 12% are seen once. The ten most abundant clones make up approximately 39% of the sample.

The sequencing used PBMCs, collected at surgery. This receptor was obtained from a male donor with early-stage non-small cell lung cancer.

The bases are TGTGCCAGCAGTACGGAGAGAAGCACCGGGGAGCTGTTTTTT. The encoded protein is CASSTERSTGELFF. The V and J segments used are TRBV2 and TRBJ2-2; there is no confident call for the D gene. CDR1 and CDR2 are read off the germline V gene as SNHLY and FYNNEI. From cysteine to phenylalanine, the CDR3 is 14 amino acids long. The read is trimmed to its CDR3 DNA, 42 bases read in frame from base 1. The germline ends are 11 bases apart after V is trimmed by 5 bases and J by 4 bases. The entire variable domain, with the stretches around the CDR3 drawn from the reference TRBV2 and TRBJ2-2 proteins, is EPEVTQTPSHQVTQMGQEVILRCVPISNHLYFYWYRQILGQKVEFLVSFYNNEISEKSEIFDDQFSVERPDGSNFTLKIRSTKLEDSAMYFCASSTERSTGELFFGEGSRLTVL.